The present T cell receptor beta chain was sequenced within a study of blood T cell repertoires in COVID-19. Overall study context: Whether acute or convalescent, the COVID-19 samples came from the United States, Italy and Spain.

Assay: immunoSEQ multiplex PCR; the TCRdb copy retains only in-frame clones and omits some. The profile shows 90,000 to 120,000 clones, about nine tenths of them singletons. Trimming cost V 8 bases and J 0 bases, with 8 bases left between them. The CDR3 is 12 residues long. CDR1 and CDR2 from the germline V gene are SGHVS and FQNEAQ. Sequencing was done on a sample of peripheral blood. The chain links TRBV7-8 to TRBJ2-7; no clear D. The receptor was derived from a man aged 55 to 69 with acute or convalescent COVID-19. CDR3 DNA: TGTGCCAGCTCCGGGTACTCCTACGAGCAGTACTTC. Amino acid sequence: CASSGYSYEQYF.